The source of this TCR beta chain is a study of long-term antiretroviral therapy in people with HIV. General study results and limits: Blood specimens, gathered between the mid-2000s and the late 2010s, were possibly obtained under older ART regimens.

Remarks on this clone: Its specificity is not known.

Post-ART PBMC samples numbered at least two per donor, and pre-ART ones at least one. Treated in the United States were all of the participants with HIV. Survey-level resolution applied to immunoSEQ assay v3.0. Data came from immunoSEQ multiplex PCR; TCRdb stores just in-frame clones and leaves some out. The data hold thousands of clones, with roughly 84% observed a single time. The V end was cut by 6 bases, the J end by 0 bases, with 15 bases between. Per germline, CDR1 SEHNR and CDR2 FQNEAQ (reference sequence). This CDR3 spans 16 amino acids. The TCR was taken from a man aged 30 to 39 with HIV. The chain recombines TRBV7-9 with TRBJ1-3; possible D gene TRBD1, 5 bases. The starting material was unsorted PBMCs, obtained 0.3 years before starting antiretroviral therapy. The chain's CDR3 is CASRGRDGSSGNTIYF. CDR3 DNA sequence: TGTGCCAGCAGGGGACGGGACGGTTCCTCTGGAAACACCATATATTTT.